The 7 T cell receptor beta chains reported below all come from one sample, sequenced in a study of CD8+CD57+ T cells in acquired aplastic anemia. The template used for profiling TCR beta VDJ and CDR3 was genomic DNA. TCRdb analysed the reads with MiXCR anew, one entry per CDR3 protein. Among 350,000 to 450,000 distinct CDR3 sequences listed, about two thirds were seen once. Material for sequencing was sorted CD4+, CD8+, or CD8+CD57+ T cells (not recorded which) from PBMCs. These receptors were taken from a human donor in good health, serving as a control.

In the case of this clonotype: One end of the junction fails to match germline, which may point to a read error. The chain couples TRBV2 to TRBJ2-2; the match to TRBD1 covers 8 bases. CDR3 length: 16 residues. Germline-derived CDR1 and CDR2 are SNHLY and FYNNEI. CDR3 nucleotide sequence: TGTGCCAGCAGCTCGCATCGGACAGGGAACCCCGGGGAGCTGTTTTTT. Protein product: CASSSHRTGNPGELFF.

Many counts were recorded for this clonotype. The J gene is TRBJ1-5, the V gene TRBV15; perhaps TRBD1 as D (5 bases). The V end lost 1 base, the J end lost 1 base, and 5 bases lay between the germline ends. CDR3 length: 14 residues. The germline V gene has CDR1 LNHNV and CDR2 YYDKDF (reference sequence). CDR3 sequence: CATSRGGSNQPQHF. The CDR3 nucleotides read TGTGCCACCAGCAGAGGGGGCAGCAATCAGCCCCAGCATTTT.

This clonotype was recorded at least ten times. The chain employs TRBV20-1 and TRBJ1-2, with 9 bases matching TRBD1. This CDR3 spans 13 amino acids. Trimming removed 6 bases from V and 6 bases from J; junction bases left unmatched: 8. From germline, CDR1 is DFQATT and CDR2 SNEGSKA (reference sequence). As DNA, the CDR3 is TGCAGTGCCACAGGGGGCTGGATCAATGGCTACACCTTC. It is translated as CSATGGWINGYTF.

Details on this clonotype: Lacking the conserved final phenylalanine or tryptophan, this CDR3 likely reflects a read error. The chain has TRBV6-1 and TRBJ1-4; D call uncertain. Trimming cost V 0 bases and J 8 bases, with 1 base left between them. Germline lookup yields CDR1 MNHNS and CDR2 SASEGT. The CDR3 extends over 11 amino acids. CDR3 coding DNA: TGTGCCAGCAGTGAAGCCGAAAAACTGTTTCTT. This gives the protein CASSEAEKLFL.

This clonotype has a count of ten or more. CDR3 sequence (DNA): TGCAGTGCTAGGTCTTTTCCCCTAGGCTACACCTTC. It translates to CSARSFPLGYTF. The chain carries TRBV20-1 and TRBJ1-2; D is ambiguous. Germline CDR1 reads DFQATT; CDR2 reads SNEGSKA (reference sequence). With 3 bases removed from V and 8 bases from J, the gap between germline ends came to 13 bases. This CDR3 has 12 residues.

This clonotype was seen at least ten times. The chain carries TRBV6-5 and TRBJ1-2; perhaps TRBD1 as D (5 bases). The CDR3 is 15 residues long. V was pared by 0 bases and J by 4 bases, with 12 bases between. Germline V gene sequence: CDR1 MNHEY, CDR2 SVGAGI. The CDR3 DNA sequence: TGTGCCAGCAGTTACTCCGGGGCCCGGGGCTATGGCTACACCTTC. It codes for CASSYSGARGYGYTF.

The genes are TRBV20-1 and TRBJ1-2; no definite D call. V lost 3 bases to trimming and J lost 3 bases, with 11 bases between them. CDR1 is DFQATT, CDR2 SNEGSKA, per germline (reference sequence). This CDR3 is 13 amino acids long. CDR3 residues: CSARGSGDYGYTF. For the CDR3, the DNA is TGCAGTGCTAGGGGTAGCGGGGACTATGGCTACACCTTC.